The rows below give T cell receptor beta chains drawn from one sample of a study of T cells in Graves' hyperthyroidism and ophthalmopathy. One entry per CDR3 protein results from TCRdb running MiXCR on the multiplex PCR reads. The table records around 700,000 distinct CDR3 sequences, roughly 32% of them present only once. The specimen sequenced was blood. The receptors derive from a woman aged 35 to 49 with Graves' hyperthyroidism. The CDR3 runs from the conserved cysteine through the conserved F or W. A D gene is named only where the DNA matches it firmly. Clone size is not always given. Where it is, it says once, few, many or a class for expanded clones.

>-|TRBJ1-1|-|TRBV7-9
CASSSPQGGHTEAFF
TGTGCCAGCAGCTCACCACAGGGAGGACACACTGAAGCTTTCTTT
>-|TRBJ2-7|-|TRBV6-6
CASSYSEGTASYEQYF
TGTGCCAGCAGTTACTCGGAGGGGACCGCCTCCTACGAGCAGTACTTC
>-|TRBJ1-2|TRBD1|TRBV19
CASLFQGANGYTF
TGTGCCAGTTTATTCCAGGGGGCCAATGGCTACACCTTC
>-|TRBJ1-2|TRBD1|TRBV7-2
CASSLEDRGHGYTF
TGTGCCAGCAGCTTAGAGGACAGGGGACATGGCTACACCTTC
>many|TRBJ2-7|-|TRBV10-3
CAVTPSRSSLTSEQYF
TGTGCCGTCACCCCCTCACGCTCATCCCTTACCTCCGAGCAGTACTTC
>-|TRBJ2-7|TRBD1|TRBV7-2
CASSTNRDSRYEQYF
TGCGCCAGCAGCACGAACCGGGACAGCCGTTACGAGCAGTACTTC
>many|TRBJ1-5|-|TRBV5-6
CASSLAGSSQPQHF
TGTGCCAGCAGCTTGGCAGGGTCGAGCCAGCCCCAGCATTTT
>-|TRBJ1-1|-|TRBV30
CAWSVLGGNTEAFF
TGTGCCTGGAGTGTACTCGGAGGGAACACTGAAGCTTTCTTT
>-|TRBJ1-5|-|TRBV12-3/TRBV12-4
CASTLGRVNQPQNF
TGTGCCAGCACCCTGGGCAGGGTAAATCAGCCCCAGAATTTT
>-|TRBJ2-2|-|TRBV10-3
CATSGPGHAGELFF
TGTGCCACCAGTGGTCCGGGACACGCCGGGGAGCTGTTTTTT
>-|TRBJ2-7|-|TRBV28
CASSLDSHEQYF
TGTGCCAGCAGTTTAGATTCCCACGAGCAGTACTTC
>few|TRBJ2-7|-|TRBV27
CASRRSRGTYEQYF
TGTGCCAGCAGACGGTCCAGGGGCACCTACGAGCAGTACTTC
>-|TRBJ2-1|-|TRBV7-6
CASSIAEGSYNEQFF
TGTGCCAGCAGCATAGCGGAGGGCTCCTACAATGAGCAGTTCTTC
>few|TRBJ1-2|TRBD1|TRBV12-3/TRBV12-4
CASSYAGTENYGYTF
TGTGCCAGCAGTTACGCCGGGACAGAGAATTATGGCTACACCTTC
>-|TRBJ1-1|-|TRBV5-1
CANSLNPGYTEAFF
TGCGCCAACAGCTTGAATCCGGGTTACACTGAAGCTTTCTTT
>many|TRBJ1-5|-|TRBV29-1
CSAQGSNQPQHF
TGCAGCGCCCAGGGTAGCAATCAGCCCCAGCATTTT
>once|TRBJ2-6|TRBD2|TRBV7-2
CASRPGLEGTGANVLTF
TGTGCCAGCAGGCCCGGACTAGAGGGGACTGGGGCCAACGTCCTGACTTTC
>few|TRBJ1-1|TRBD1|TRBV7-3
CASRQQGAGNTEAFF
TGTGCCAGCAGACAACAGGGGGCGGGAAACACTGAAGCTTTCTTT
>many|TRBJ2-7|-|TRBV29-1
CSVIWTALSYEQYF
TGCAGCGTTATTTGGACGGCCCTCTCCTACGAGCAGTACTTC
>-|TRBJ2-5|-|TRBV13
CASSTTGLKWETQYF
TGTGCCAGCAGCACAACGGGACTGAAATGGGAGACCCAGTACTTC
>-|TRBJ1-1|-|TRBV10-3
CAISEAEAFF
TGTGCCATCAGTGAGGCTGAAGCTTTCTTT
>-|TRBJ2-7|-|TRBV12-3/TRBV12-4
CASSYLFSGNYEQYF
TGTGCCAGCAGTTATCTTTTCTCCGGGAACTACGAGCAGTACTTC
>-|TRBJ2-7|-|TRBV7-9
CASRAAQGHEQYF
TGTGCCAGCAGAGCCGCCCAGGGCCACGAGCAGTACTTC
>-|TRBJ2-7|-|TRBV7-2
CASSQELDRFIYEQYF
TGTGCCAGCAGCCAAGAGTTGGACAGATTCATATACGAGCAGTACTTC
>-|TRBJ1-2|TRBD1|TRBV10-3
CAISDRDRGNYGYTF
TGTGCCATCAGTGACCGGGACAGGGGAAACTATGGCTACACCTTC
>many|TRBJ1-2|-|TRBV12-3/TRBV12-4
CASSTKGFGYTF
TGTGCCAGCAGTACGAAGGGTTTCGGCTACACCTTC